This T cell receptor (beta chain) derives from a study of blood T cell repertoires in COVID-19. For the study at large: T cells, B-cell-depleted T cells, or PBMCs supplied cDNA or gDNA.

The CDR3 length is 16 residues. V lost 4 bases to trimming and J lost 4 bases, with 19 bases between them. Germline CDR1 reads SNHLY; CDR2 reads FYNNEI. Libraries were prepared by immunoSEQ multiplex PCR; TCRdb keeps only in-frame clonotypes and omits some of them. The data contain 180,000 or so clones, about 88% of them singletons. In terms of age and location, participants ranged from about 18 to 95 years and lived in around 22 US areas. Allocation to cohorts depended on clinical history reported by the participants. This chain connects TRBV2 to TRBJ1-2; TRBD1 is a possible D gene (6 bases). The sequencing sample was made of PBMCs or T cells enriched from blood (not recorded which). This clonotype was sampled from a woman under 30 who had recovered from COVID-19. The DNA of the CDR3 is TGTGCCAGCAGTGTGATGGGGGCGGGTCTTAGCTATGGCTACACCTTC. Translated, it gives CASSVMGAGLSYGYTF.